This record looks at one TCR beta chain sequence and its context. Its specificity is unknown. This sample was taken from a study of identical twins. Study-level points and caveats: Out-of-frame alpha sequences common to twins exhibited an excess of low generation probability.

A universal primer binding site was introduced by template switching. The final cDNA contained unique molecular identifiers. TCRdb re-analysed the 5' RACE reads in MiXCR, keeping a single row per CDR3 protein. The sample holds just over 450,000 distinct CDR3 sequences; 14% are singletons and the top ten take over 0.5%. This CDR3 is 15 amino acids long. After removal of 0 bases from V and 3 bases from J, the junction contained 8 bases not matched to a gene. Germline CDR1 DFQATT, CDR2 SNEGSKA (reference sequence). Another study also made use of these data, one on yellow fever vaccine responses in identical twins. That paper adds: Reported findings indicate that twins' vaccine T cell responses seemed partially convergent, partially personalized.

This chain links TRBV20-1 with TRBJ2-7, with 7 positions matching TRBD1. The sequencing sample was made of CD4+ T cells sorted from blood. The clonotype comes from a woman aged 18-29 years in good health. CDR3 sequence reads: CSARDVGGAYYEQYF. The CDR3 coding sequence is TGCAGTGCTAGAGATGTAGGGGGCGCTTACTACGAGCAGTACTTC.